The text below deals with one TCR beta chain. This clonotype has a handful of counts. Its antigen remains undetermined. No per-base quality is available; no much larger clone lies one base away. The CDR3 sequence holds 12 residues, the cysteine and phenylalanine included. Only the CDR3 DNA is retained, 36 bases long and in frame from the first base. The V end loses 3 bases and the J end loses 7 bases, and a stretch of 9 bases separates them. CDR1 and CDR2 were assigned from the germline V gene as SNHLY and FYNNEI. The TCR beta CDR3 regions were amplified from RNA transcripts. The TCR CDR3 was subjected to a first round of RT-PCR using the HTBI primer set and the Qiagen OneStep RT-PCR kit. A second multiplex PCR round built the libraries, followed by size selection and purification. Paired-end sequencing of the libraries was performed with 100 bp reads on an Illumina HiSeq2000. In the authors' own workflow: SOAPnuke was used to process the raw data, throwing out any read that contained adapters or uncalled bases, had a mean Phred below 15, or lacked an exact constant-primer or identifier match. High-quality paired reads were merged using COPE v1.2.5, and each unique nucleotide sequence was defined as a clonotype. Clonotypes were aligned to IMGT TRBV, TRBD and TRBJ reference segments using MiTCR v1.1. The analysis was restricted to V-J combinations with a frequency above 0.0001, which together covered approximately 99% of the repertoires. A TCS score was defined as the ratio of F50 (clonal expansion) to E x V (chaos), with BLOSUM62-based TCRdist applied between CDR3 peptides within each V-J. Welch's t-statistics and random forest reduced approximately 520 V-J features to roughly 13, which were used in a naive Bayes classifier (R e1071). TCRdb redid the processing of the public reads, applying fastp at Q25 and MiXCR, and retained in-frame beta chains. One record per CDR3 amino acid sequence lists the most common genes and DNA. Here the V and J calls rest on TCRdb's processing, not on the authors' analysis. This sample holds about 620,000 distinct CDR3 sequences; around 15% were observed only once. In total, the top ten clones hold 3.8% of the sample.

Stable Graves' hyperthyroidism was defined as no progression to ophthalmopathy during 18 months of follow-up. Hyperthyroidism patients were newly diagnosed, had a disease duration of under 2 months, and were aged 18 to 65 years. Patients with uncontrolled infections, other autoimmune diseases, pregnancy or lactation were excluded. Clinical symptoms, serum thyroxine and TRAb, thyroid ultrasound, and orbital computed tomography formed the basis for the diagnoses. PBMCs were separated from 10 ml of fresh peripheral blood using Ficoll-Paque density gradient centrifugation. Trizol reagent was used to extract total RNA, and RNA quality was then checked on an Agilent 2100 Bioanalyzer. This sample was taken from a study of T cells in Graves' hyperthyroidism and ophthalmopathy (dated by TCRdb to the late 2010s). In terms of the full investigation: Peripheral blood was collected at initial diagnosis, before any treatment. An independent validation cohort of fewer than 20 hyperthyroidism patients and 15 or so patients who later progressed to ophthalmopathy tested prospective prediction of ophthalmopathy. Thyroid tissue and blood T-cell repertoires from about 6 Graves' hyperthyroidism patients were also compared in the study. The paper reports TCR Vbeta CDR3 sequencing of about 140 peripheral blood samples: under 45 ophthalmopathy, over 70 hyperthyroidism and approximately 17 progressor patients. After blood sampling, hyperthyroidism patients were treated with methimazole at a starting dose of 30 mg daily, and ophthalmopathy patients were treated with high-dose intravenous methylprednisolone. To identify TCR V-J signatures that set the groups apart, the researchers used a discovery cohort of 90 to 100 patients, made up of around 42 with Graves' ophthalmopathy and 57 with stable Graves' hyperthyroidism. The approximately 97 discovery patients were randomly divided into training and test sets at a 7:3 ratio. What the authors observed across the whole study: Blood samples also contained most of the expanded thyroid clonotypes (frequency above 0.001), which suggests that blood repertoires may reflect thyroid immune responses. In cross-validation, a model built on a 13 V-J signature told ophthalmopathy apart from stable hyperthyroidism with 85% to 90% sensitivity and roughly 83% specificity, and in testing the same model reached 80%/75%. Sample size was not statistically predetermined, and investigators were not blinded to group allocation. During validation, the model predicted progression to ophthalmopathy a median of roughly six months ahead of onset, with 70.59% sensitivity and about 75% specificity.

This TCR was recovered from a woman in her twenties or thirties with Graves' hyperthyroidism. The chain employs TRBV2 and TRBJ2-5; TRBD2 might be the D gene, on 5 matching bases. Material for sequencing was blood. Read as DNA, the sequence is TGTGCCAGCAGTGATCGGGGAGTGACCCAGTACTTC. This yields the protein CASSDRGVTQYF.